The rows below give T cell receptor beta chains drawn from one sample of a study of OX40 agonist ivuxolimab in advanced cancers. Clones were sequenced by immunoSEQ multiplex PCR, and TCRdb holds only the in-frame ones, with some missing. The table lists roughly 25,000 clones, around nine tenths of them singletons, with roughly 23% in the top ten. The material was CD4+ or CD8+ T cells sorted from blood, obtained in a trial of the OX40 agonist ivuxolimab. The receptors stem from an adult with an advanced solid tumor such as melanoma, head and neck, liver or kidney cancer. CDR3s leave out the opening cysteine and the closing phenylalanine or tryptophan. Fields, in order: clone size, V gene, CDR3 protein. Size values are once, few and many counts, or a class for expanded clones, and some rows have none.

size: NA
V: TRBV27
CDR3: ASRAWANQPQH

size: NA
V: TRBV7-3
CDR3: ASSEGLADNTGELF

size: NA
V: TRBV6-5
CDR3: AVRRGTGDTGELF

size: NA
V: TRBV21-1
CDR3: ASSKVAVSNETQY

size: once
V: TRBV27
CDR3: ASSAGTGVYNEQF

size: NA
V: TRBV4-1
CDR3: ASSLTDTQY

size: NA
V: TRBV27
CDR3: ASSPQPGEGVNTEAF

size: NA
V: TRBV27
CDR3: ASSLSDGSTGYT

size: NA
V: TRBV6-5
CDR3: ASSSFSGQYNEQF

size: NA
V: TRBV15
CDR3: ATSREKRGFFSEQF

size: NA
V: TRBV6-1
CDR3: ASSEGMGYT

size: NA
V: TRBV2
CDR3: ASNVQGGRYNEQF

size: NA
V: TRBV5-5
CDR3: ASSPGTSGILSYEQY

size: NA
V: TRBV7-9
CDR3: ASSSYRGGAGNTEAF

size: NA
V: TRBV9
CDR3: ASSVDGPNEQF

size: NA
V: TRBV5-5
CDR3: ASSLGSALQETQY

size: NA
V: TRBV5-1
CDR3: ASSLDGYGYT

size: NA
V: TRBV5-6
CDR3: ASSSHDDQGLSYEQY

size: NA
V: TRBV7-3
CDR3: ASSLSPSYEQY

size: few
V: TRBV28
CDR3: ASSFWGNEQY

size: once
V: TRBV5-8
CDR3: ASSSLDSEQETQY

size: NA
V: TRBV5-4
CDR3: ATIPGAPSQETQY

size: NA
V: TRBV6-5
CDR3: ASSSDGETYEQY

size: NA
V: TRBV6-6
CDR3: ASAPHWGQETQY

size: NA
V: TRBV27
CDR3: ASSLGQAVKETQY

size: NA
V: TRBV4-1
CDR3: ASSNRDSFSPLH

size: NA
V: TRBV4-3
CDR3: ASSQEDTLNTEAF

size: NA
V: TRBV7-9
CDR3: ASSLGGGNPLNEQF